The 6 T cell receptor beta chains in this list originate from one sample, sequenced in a study of T cells in Graves' hyperthyroidism and ophthalmopathy. Amplification of TCR beta CDR3 regions used RNA as the template. HTBI primers drove first-round RT-PCR of the TCR CDR3. TCRdb ran MiXCR on the multiplex PCR reads and lists one entry per CDR3 protein. The repertoire holds 300,000 to 450,000 distinct CDR3 sequences, with roughly 12% as singletons. Source material: blood. Receptors originate from a man younger than 45 with Graves' hyperthyroidism that later progressed to Graves' ophthalmopathy.

V gene TRBV5-4 combines with J gene TRBJ1-2, with D maybe TRBD1 (5 bases). V was cut by 6 bases and J by 2 bases, with 20 bases left in between. In germline, CDR1 is SGHNT, CDR2 YYREEE (reference sequence). This CDR3 comprises 16 residues. CDR3 nucleotides: TGTGCCAGCACCTATACAGGAGGATTTTTAAACTATGGCTACACCTTC. It yields the protein CASTYTGGFLNYGYTF.

This chain connects TRBV9 to TRBJ1-1; unclear D gene. Germline CDR1 and CDR2: SGDLS and YYNGEE. The CDR3 is 12 amino acids. Trimming shortened V by 0 bases and J by 5 bases, and 5 bases separated the two germline ends. The CDR3 reads CASSVARTEAFF. The CDR3 DNA is TGTGCCAGCAGCGTAGCTAGGACTGAAGCTTTCTTT.

In this sample, this clonotype turned up many times. This chain links TRBV11-1 with TRBJ2-7; 8 bases map to TRBD1. After removal of 0 bases from V and 3 bases from J, the junction contained 1 base not matched to a gene. CDR1 and CDR2 (germline): SGHAT, FQDESV (reference sequence). The CDR3 extends over 14 amino acids. CDR3 bases: TGTGCCAGCAGCTTAGCGGACAGGGACTACGAGCAGTACTTC. Encoded protein: CASSLADRDYEQYF.

This clonotype was recorded a few times. The chain couples TRBV4-1 to TRBJ1-2, with D perhaps matching TRBD1 (5 bases). Germline V gene lookup returns CDR1 MGHRA and CDR2 YSYEKL. The V end lost 0 bases, the J end lost 2 bases, and 13 bases lay between the germline ends. The CDR3 is 16 amino acids. CDR3 amino acids: CASSQDSRRDNYGYTF. CDR3 DNA sequence: TGCGCCAGCAGCCAAGATTCCCGCCGGGACAACTATGGCTACACCTTC.

As to this clonotype: This may come from a read error, since a much larger clone is one base off. DNA for the CDR3: TGTGCCAGCAGCATTGGAGGGGGCGCGGGTAATGAAAAACCGTTTTTT. Its protein is CASSIGGGAGNEKPFF. The chain joins TRBV28 to TRBJ1-4, with 7 bases fitting TRBD1. Per germline, CDR1 MDHEN and CDR2 SYDVKM. The CDR3 totals 16 residues.

The chain has TRBV7-9 and TRBJ1-6; D not resolved. This CDR3 is built from 16 residues. V was clipped by 4 bases and J by 0 bases, with 10 bases between them. CDR1 and CDR2 from the germline V gene are SEHNR and FQNEAQ (reference sequence). CDR3 DNA sequence: TGTGCCAGCAGCTCGGGAGGGAGCTCCTATAATTCACCCCTCCACTTT. Its protein is CASSSGGSSYNSPLHF.